This T cell receptor beta chain was profiled in a study of cytomegalovirus exposure and HLA in healthy donors. A single count supports this clone. PCR used 60 Vbeta primers and 13 Jbeta primers. This table comes from immunoSEQ multiplex PCR, and its TCRdb copy is limited to in-frame clones, with some not included. Of 100,000 to 150,000 clones listed, roughly 81% were seen once; the top ten hold 0.95% to 1.4%. CDR1 and CDR2 from the germline V gene are SGHAT and FQNNGV. V shed 2 bases and J shed 1 base, with 11 bases lying between them. The CDR3 runs 15 residues. The sample consisted of PBMCs. V is TRBV11-2 and J is TRBJ1-1, with D tentatively TRBD1 (6 bases). The clonotype comes from a woman aged 25 to 39 in good health and CMV-seronegative. This chain's CDR3 is CASSLTGSENTEAFF. The CDR3 DNA is TGTGCCAGCAGCTTAACAGGGTCGGAGAACACTGAAGCTTTCTTT. The whole variable domain, filled in from reference TRBV11-2 and TRBJ1-1, reads EAGVAQSPRYKIIEKRQSVAFWCNPISGHATLYWYQQILGQGPKLLIQFQNNGVVDDSQLPKDRFSAERLKGVDSTLKIQPAKLEDSAVYLCASSLTGSENTEAFFGQGTRLTVV.